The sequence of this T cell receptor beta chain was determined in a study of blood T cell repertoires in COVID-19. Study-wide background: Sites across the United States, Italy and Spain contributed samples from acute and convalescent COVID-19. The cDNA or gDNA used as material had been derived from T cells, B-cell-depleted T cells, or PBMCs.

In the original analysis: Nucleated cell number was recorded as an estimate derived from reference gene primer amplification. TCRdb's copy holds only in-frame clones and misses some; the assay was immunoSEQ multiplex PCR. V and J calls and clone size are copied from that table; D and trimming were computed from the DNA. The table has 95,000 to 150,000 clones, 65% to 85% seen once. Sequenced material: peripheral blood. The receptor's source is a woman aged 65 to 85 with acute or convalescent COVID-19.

The CDR3 nucleotides read TGTGCCAGCAGCAGGGGGGACAGGGGTAATGAAAAACTGTTTTTT. The encoded protein is CASSRGDRGNEKLFF. This sequence joins TRBV13 and TRBJ1-4; 10 bases align to TRBD1. Germline CDR1 PRHDT, CDR2 FYEKMQ (reference sequence). V lost 5 bases to trimming and J lost 4 bases; unmatched junction nucleotides: 4. The CDR3 is 15 residues long.